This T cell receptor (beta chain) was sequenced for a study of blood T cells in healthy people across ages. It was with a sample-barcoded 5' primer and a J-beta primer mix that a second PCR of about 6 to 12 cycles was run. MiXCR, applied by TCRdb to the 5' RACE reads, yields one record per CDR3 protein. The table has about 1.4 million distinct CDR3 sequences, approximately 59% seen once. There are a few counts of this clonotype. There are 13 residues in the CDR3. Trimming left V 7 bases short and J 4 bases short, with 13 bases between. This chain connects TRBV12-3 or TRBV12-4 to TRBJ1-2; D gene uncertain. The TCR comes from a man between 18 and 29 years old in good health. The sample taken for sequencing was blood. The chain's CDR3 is CASIRGSAYGYTF. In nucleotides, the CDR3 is TGTGCCAGCATAAGAGGGTCGGCCTATGGCTACACCTTC.